This T cell receptor (beta chain) emerged from a study of beta chain features in type 1 diabetes. Study-wide background: Examined across all samples were about 110,000,000 sorted cells. General study findings and limits: Shortening that was moderate but significant affected the TCRB CDR3s of Type 1 diabetes patients in all four CD4+ subsets. PCR might pick shorter templates more often, in the same way for patients and controls. Sequencing from cDNA could over-represent high-TCR-expressing cells.

This clone was seen many times. What it recognizes is unknown. Reverse transcription of all isolated RNA meant that expressed TCRB transcripts were sequenced. Sequenced by immunoSEQ multiplex PCR; TCRdb stores in-frame clones only, minus some. This table holds about 340,000 clones, roughly 8% found once. This receptor was taken from a woman aged 18 to 35 in good health. The specimen was central memory CD4+ T cells from blood.

The CDR3 nucleotides are TGCGCCAGCAGCCAAGATTTTACGGGATCGAATCAGGCTTTCTTT. Translating gives CASSQDFTGSNQAFF. The rearrangement joins TRBV4-3 to TRBJ1-1, with D unclear. Germline V gives CDR1 LGHNA, CDR2 YSLEER. Trimming took 0 bases from V and 11 from J, leaving 19 bases between them. This CDR3 comprises 15 residues.